This T cell receptor beta chain came from a study of Graves' ophthalmopathy and Graves' hyperthyroidism. Study-wide background: Upon initial diagnosis and before any treatment, peripheral blood was collected. Study observations and caveats: Most thyroid-expanded clonotypes exceeding 0.001 frequency were also found in blood.

Other autoimmune disease, uncontrolled infection, pregnancy and lactation led to exclusion. The V segment lost 5 bases and the J segment 2 bases; nucleotides outside the gene matches: 4. CDR1 is DFQATT and CDR2 is SNEGSKA in the germline V gene (reference sequence). This CDR3 has 16 amino acids. This clonotype occurred many times. The antigen is not known. Transcripts of RNA were the source for amplifying TCR beta CDR3 regions. First-round RT-PCR used HTBI primers; second-round multiplex PCR followed. TCRdb re-derived calls from the multiplex PCR reads in MiXCR, one entry per CDR3 protein. This sample has roughly 700,000 distinct CDR3 sequences, with roughly two fifths found just once.

This TCR was sampled from an adult man with Graves' ophthalmopathy. Sequencing input: peripheral blood. V and J are TRBV20-1 and TRBJ2-6, with 12 bases lining up with TRBD1. The CDR3 reads CSAPGTGGAGANVLTF. CDR3 in DNA: TGCAGTGCTCCCGGGACAGGGGGCGCTGGGGCCAACGTCCTGACTTTC.